This paragraph covers one T cell receptor (beta chain) sequence. Its antigen is not identified. Trimming removed 3 bases from V and 9 bases from J, with 9 bases in between. This CDR3 has 12 residues. CDR1 and CDR2 from the germline V gene are MNHEY and SMNVEV (reference sequence). Using a J-beta primer mix together with a sample-barcoded 5' primer, a second PCR was run for roughly 6 to 11 cycles. TCRdb reprocessed the 5' RACE reads via MiXCR and lists one record per CDR3 protein. The table records 920,000 or so distinct CDR3 sequences, less than 50% of them present only once. This sample was taken from a study of blood T cells in healthy people across ages. Whole-study findings and limits: Estimates of total diversity, which came from one million sequenced T cells, were considered to be underestimates.

The sequence was collected from an older woman in good health. This chain joins TRBV27 and TRBJ2-4; perhaps TRBD1 as D (5 bases). Sequencing used blood. This CDR3 reads CASSLVRGIQYF. CDR3 nucleotide sequence: TGTGCCAGCAGTTTGGTAAGGGGCATTCAGTACTTC.